The present T cell receptor (beta chain) was sequenced within a study of blood T cell repertoires in COVID-19. As for the study in general: Spain, Italy and the United States supplied samples that represented acute and convalescent COVID-19. Sources were T cells, B-cell-depleted T cells, or PBMCs; the material itself was cDNA or gDNA.

Germline V CDR1 and CDR2: SGHAT, FQNNGV. The CDR3 totals 14 residues. The V and J ends lost 5 bases and 3 bases, in that order; junction bases with no gene match: 3. In the study's own analysis: Reference gene primers were amplified, and this amplification served to estimate nucleated cell counts. Profiled with immunoSEQ multiplex PCR; TCRdb holds only in-frame clones, not every one. For V, J and clone size, that table is used; D and trimming come from the DNA. The sample consists of 93,000 or so clones, 84% of them appearing once. The sample taken for sequencing was peripheral blood. The chain is built from TRBV11-2 and TRBJ1-2, with 10 bases lining up with TRBD1. This clonotype was obtained from a human donor in a cohort sampled during active or convalescent COVID-19. Written as DNA, the CDR3 is TGTGCCAGCAGCAGGGACAGGGGATACTATGGCTACACCTTC. It yields the protein CASSRDRGYYGYTF.